One and the same sample provided the 9 T cell receptor beta chains below, sequenced in a study of blood T cell repertoires in COVID-19. Assay used: immunoSEQ multiplex PCR; TCRdb lists only in-frame clones, some missing. Among about 400,000 clones listed, 89% were seen once. The sequencing input was peripheral blood. Receptors were obtained from a man in his forties or fifties with acute or convalescent COVID-19.

V is TRBV7-6 and J is TRBJ2-1, with 7 bases fitting TRBD2. CDR1 SGHVS and CDR2 FNYEAQ come from the germline V gene. The CDR3 totals 17 residues. V dropped 0 bases and J dropped 7; count of bases not matched to a gene: 12. CDR3 in amino acids: CASSLAGRVAGYNEQFF. Here the CDR3 DNA reads TGTGCCAGCAGCTTAGCGGGGAGAGTAGCGGGCTATAATGAGCAGTTCTTC.

This clone has only one observation. The chain joins TRBV7-6 to TRBJ2-4, with D maybe TRBD2 (5 bases). CDR1 is SGHVS, CDR2 FNYEAQ, per germline. The length of the CDR3 is 15 residues. The germline V and J ends were trimmed by 5 bases and 1 base, with 12 bases remaining between them. DNA for the CDR3: TGTGCCAGCAGCGACCCGAGGGCGGCCAAAAACATTCAGTACTTC. It codes for CASSDPRAAKNIQYF.

This chain uses TRBV9 with TRBJ1-3; D not resolved. CDR1 is SGDLS and CDR2 is YYNGEE in the germline V gene. V shed 0 bases and J shed 0 bases, with 7 bases lying between them. There are 15 residues in the CDR3. The CDR3 DNA reads TGTGCCAGCAGCGTAGGCACAGTCTCTGGAAACACCATATATTTT. Translation: CASSVGTVSGNTIYF.

The chain links TRBV20-1 to TRBJ2-1, with TRBD1 identical over 8 bases. Per the germline V gene, CDR1 is DFQATT and CDR2 is SNEGSKA (reference sequence). The CDR3 spans 15 residues. V shed 3 bases, J shed 8 bases, and the junction held 12 bases outside the gene matches. CDR3 coding DNA: TGCAGTGCTAGTGGCCGGACAGGGTGGAGGGATGAGCAGTTCTTC. Its protein product is CSASGRTGWRDEQFF.

The rearrangement links TRBV7-2 to TRBJ2-6; 9 nucleotides align to TRBD1. Unmatched junction bases numbered 4, after V lost 5 bases and J lost 2 bases. The CDR3 has 16 residues. Germline CDR1 is SGHTA and CDR2 is FQGNSA. Written as DNA, the CDR3 is TGTGCCAGCAGCGCTACAGGGGGCGCTGGGGCCAACGTCCTGACTTTC. Translated, it gives CASSATGGAGANVLTF.

The rearrangement joins TRBV29-1 to TRBJ2-5, with unresolved D. The CDR3 length is 13 residues. Deletions cut 3 bases from V and 4 bases from J, with 12 bases between. Germline CDR1 reads SQVTM; CDR2 reads ANQGSEA. The CDR3 region has the DNA TGCAGCGTTGATTGGGCCAATCTAGAGACCCAGTACTTC. Translated: CSVDWANLETQYF.

The chain links TRBV9 to TRBJ1-2, with TRBD1 matching 9 bases. V trimming: 4 bases; J trimming: 2 bases; junction bases outside the gene matches: 6. The CDR3 length is 15 residues. Germline CDR1 is SGDLS and CDR2 is YYNGEE. The DNA of the CDR3 is TGTGCCAGCAGCTCAATGGGACAGGGAAACTATGGCTACACCTTC. Protein sequence: CASSSMGQGNYGYTF.

The chain combines TRBV2 with TRBJ2-7; D unclear. The CDR3 loop spans 12 amino acids. The germline V and J ends were trimmed by 7 bases and 0 bases, with 7 bases remaining between them. Germline CDR1 SNHLY, CDR2 FYNNEI. The CDR3 DNA is TGTGCCAGCAACTCCGACTCCTACGAGCAGTACTTC. Translated, it gives CASNSDSYEQYF.

The chain links TRBV6-5 to TRBJ2-2, with a possible D match to TRBD2 (6 bases). The CDR3 extends over 13 amino acids. Germline V gene sequence: CDR1 MNHEY, CDR2 SVGAGI. Trimming removed 6 bases at V and 3 bases at J, with 8 bases between. The CDR3 loop reads CASRGGYTGELFF. The CDR3 coding sequence is TGTGCCAGCAGAGGAGGGTACACCGGGGAGCTGTTTTTT.